This TCR beta chain is drawn from a study of T-cell memory formation after mild COVID-19. Findings of the study overall: What remained unconfirmed was the SARS-CoV-2 specificity of second-wave clones peaking on day 37. Pre-infection memory held some responding clones, suggesting pre-existing cross-reactive T cells responded.

This clonotype showed up just a few times. Its cognate antigen is unknown. Trimming stripped 1 base from V and 0 bases from J, with 12 bases between. The V gene's germline CDR1 is SGHTA and CDR2 FQGNSA. CDR3 length: 16 residues. Libraries for TCRalpha and TCRbeta carried sample barcodes and unique molecular identifiers via 5'RACE. TCRdb recomputed calls from the 5' RACE reads with MiXCR, one row per CDR3 protein. The sample includes 540,000 or so distinct CDR3 sequences, roughly 20% of them seen just once. The TCR sequence derives from an adult woman who had mild COVID-19 (a few samples of this study predate the infection). Cell type and time point are not known. The sequenced material came from PBMCs or a T cell subset sorted from them (not recorded which). The rearrangement uses TRBV7-2 and TRBJ1-2; a possible D gene is TRBD1 (5 bases). CDR3 region: CASSLDYGGANYGYTF. For the CDR3, the DNA is TGTGCCAGCAGCTTAGATTACGGGGGAGCTAACTATGGCTACACCTTC.